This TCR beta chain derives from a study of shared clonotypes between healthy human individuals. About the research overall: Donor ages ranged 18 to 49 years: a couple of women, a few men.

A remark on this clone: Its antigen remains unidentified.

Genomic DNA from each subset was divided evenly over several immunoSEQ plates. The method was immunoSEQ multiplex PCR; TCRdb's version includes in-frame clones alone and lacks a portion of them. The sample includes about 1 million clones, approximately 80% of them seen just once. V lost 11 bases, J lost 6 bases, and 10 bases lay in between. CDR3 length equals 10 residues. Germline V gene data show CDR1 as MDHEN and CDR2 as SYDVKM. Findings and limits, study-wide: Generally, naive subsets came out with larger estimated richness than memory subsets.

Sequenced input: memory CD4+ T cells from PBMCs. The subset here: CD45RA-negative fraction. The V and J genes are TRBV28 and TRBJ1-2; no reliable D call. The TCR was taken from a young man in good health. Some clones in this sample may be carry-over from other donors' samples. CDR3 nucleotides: TGTGCCTCAAGCGGGGATGGCTACACCTTC. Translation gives CASSGDGYTF.